Here is one TCR beta chain with its context. This specimen comes from a study of T cells in Graves' hyperthyroidism and ophthalmopathy. What was amplified from RNA transcripts were TCR beta CDR3 regions. The primer set for the first-round RT-PCR of the TCR CDR3 was HTBI. One entry per CDR3 protein results from TCRdb running MiXCR on the multiplex PCR reads. This sample has around 530,000 distinct CDR3 sequences, with under 20% found just once. The CDR3 contains 13 residues. V lost 3 bases, J lost 5 bases, and 13 bases lay in between. Per germline, CDR1 SQVTM and CDR2 ANQGSEA. The chain employs TRBV29-1 and TRBJ2-5; either TRBD1 or TRBD2 may supply D (6 bases each). Source material: blood. This clonotype originated in a young woman with Graves' ophthalmopathy. CDR3: CSVDRGGRETQYF. For the CDR3, the DNA is TGCAGCGTTGACAGGGGTGGGAGGGAGACCCAGTACTTC.